This T cell receptor (beta chain) was identified in a study of shared clonotypes between healthy human individuals (dated by TCRdb to the early 2020s). Regarding the study in general: Three men and a couple of women, aged 18 to 49 years, made up the cohort. The study deeply sequenced blood TCR repertoires of several healthy adults to estimate repertoire size and the extent of clonotype sharing between individuals. To increase sequencing depth and limit assay-specific biases, different laboratories used diverse techniques to prepare libraries and sequence TCR repertoires. Per donor, three plates each were used for CD4 naive and CD4 memory, two for CD8 naive, and one for CD8 memory. Per donor, leukapheresis produced somewhere between about 0.94 and 8.9 billion PBMCs.

Of note for this clone: No antigen is known for it. Per-base qualities were not stored, and no clone one base away is much larger.

Donors were healthy HIV-negative adults with no recently reported acute infections or vaccinations. Only Caucasian adults living in Nashville, Tennessee, USA were represented among the donors. CD4+ T cells were enriched by magnetic negative selection; naive cells were then positively selected on CD45RA, and the negative fraction formed the memory subset. Blood was obtained by leukapheresis, after which PBMCs were separated by Ficoll-Histopaque density gradient centrifugation and cryopreserved in liquid nitrogen vapor phase. Analytical flow cytometry was used to check the purity and quantity of each magnetically sorted T cell population. Genomic DNA was isolated from every sorted fraction and measured by UV absorbance on a Nanodrop 2000c. For CDR1 and CDR2, the germline V gene lists KGHSH and LQKENI. Cut back by 3 bases and 6 bases, the V and J ends lie 12 bases apart. The CDR3 sequence holds 15 residues, the cysteine and phenylalanine included. Of the read, only the CDR3 DNA is kept; its 45 bases are in frame from base 1.

Using the deep immunoSEQ assay, TCR CDR3 regions were amplified from genomic DNA by multiplex PCR. For each cell subset, the extracted genomic DNA was distributed evenly across all wells of several immunoSEQ 96-well plates, and each plate served as one replicate. For sorted subsets, about 0.2 ug genomic DNA, equal to 30,000 or so T cell genomes, was loaded into each replicate PCR. The purified libraries were quantified using a Qubit 3.0 fluorometer, sized with a Bioanalyzer 2100, and then quantified again using the KAPA Library Quantification kit. Every immunoSEQ 96-well plate was sequenced on a separate single-read 150-cycle Illumina NextSeq 550 flow cell. On the authors' methods: Because the immunoSEQ output held only junctional sequences and lacked quality scores, the filtering could not match the filtering applied to full-length reads. To assign V/J genes and CDR3, sequences were annotated against IMGT germline references using PyIR, a Python wrapper for IgBLAST v1.9. Reads were removed for weak V/J assignments (E-value above 1e-6), missing CDR3, stop codons, out-of-frame junctions, or ambiguous translated residues. V3J clonotypes were defined by identical inferred V gene, J gene, and CDR3 amino acid sequence. Percentage overlap between repertoires was calculated by dividing the number of shared unique clonotypes by the size of the smaller repertoire. Richness of each repertoire was evaluated using RTK rarefaction, the Chao1 estimator, and Recon v2.1 estimates of unobserved clonotypes. For all TCRbeta clonotypes obtained by the gDNA method from a few donors, generation probabilities were computed with OLGA. The table was pulled from immuneACCESS by TCRdb, which kept in-frame rearrangements only. Such tables lose some clones; where checked, under half of the loss comes from unresolved V genes, and the rest has no known cause. The DNA gave D and trimming, while V, J and clone size come from that table. The sample profile shows under 550,000 clones; less than 96% of them were found once. Roughly 0.06% of the sample is in the top ten clones.

Overall results and qualifications from the work: Sampling was restricted to blood, and TCR repertoires in tissues likely differ from the TCR repertoires found in blood. Around 5% of naive CD4, 3.5% of naive CD8, approximately 2% of memory CD4, and around 0.4% of memory CD8 clonotypes were shared across several donors. Incomplete sequencing was indicated by rarefaction of sorted-subset datasets, despite the large sequencing depth. Naive subsets generally had larger estimated clonotype richness than memory subsets. The genetic and exposure-history diversity represented was limited by the small number of donors. Pairwise subsampling led to the expectation that sequencing depth would affect the degree of clonotype sharing among donors. Clonotypes shared by all four sorted-subset donors showed higher generation probabilities than non-shared clonotypes.

The specimen was naive CD4+ T cells sorted from blood. Read against the paper, the sample's cell subset or site label means: CD45RA+ positively selected. The rearrangement joined TRBV18 to TRBJ2-6; TRBD2 is a possible D gene, resting on 5 matching bases. This clonotype originated in a young woman in good health. The DNA sequence follows: TGTGCCAGCTCACCCGCCCTGGAGGTGGCCAACGTCCTGACTTTC. It is translated as CASSPALEVANVLTF.